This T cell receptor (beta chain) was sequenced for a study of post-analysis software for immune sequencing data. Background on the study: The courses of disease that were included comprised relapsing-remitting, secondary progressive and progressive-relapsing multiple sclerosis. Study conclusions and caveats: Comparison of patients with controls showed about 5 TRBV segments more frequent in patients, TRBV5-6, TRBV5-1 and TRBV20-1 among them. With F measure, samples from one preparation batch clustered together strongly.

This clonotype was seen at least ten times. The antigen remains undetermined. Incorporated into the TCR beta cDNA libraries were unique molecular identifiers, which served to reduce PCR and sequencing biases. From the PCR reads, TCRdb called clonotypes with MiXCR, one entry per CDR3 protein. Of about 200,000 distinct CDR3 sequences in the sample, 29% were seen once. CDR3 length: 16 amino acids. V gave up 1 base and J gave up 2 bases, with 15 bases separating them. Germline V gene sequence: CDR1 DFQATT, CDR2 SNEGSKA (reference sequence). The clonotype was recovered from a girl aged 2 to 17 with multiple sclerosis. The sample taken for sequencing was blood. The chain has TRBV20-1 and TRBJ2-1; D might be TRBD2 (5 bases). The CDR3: CSARGSLARAYNEQFF. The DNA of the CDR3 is TGCAGTGCTAGAGGTTCCTTAGCGAGAGCCTACAATGAGCAGTTCTTC.